Presented here are 22 T cell receptor beta chains from one specimen sequenced in a study of control samples from healthy donors and cancer patients. Measured with immunoSEQ multiplex PCR; TCRdb has only the in-frame clones, and not every one. The data contain 65,000 to 90,000 clones, around 87% of them singletons. Sequenced material: blood. Receptors originate from a man aged 50 to 60 in good health.

This chain joins TRBV7-2 and TRBJ1-2; D call uncertain. CDR1 is SGHTA, CDR2 FQGNSA, per germline. Between the trimmed V and J ends, which lost 3 bases and 4 bases, there was a span of 9 bases. The CDR3 is 13 residues long. The CDR3 coding sequence is TGTGCCAGCAGCTTTCTCTGGTCCTATGGCTACACCTTC. It codes for CASSFLWSYGYTF.

The chain links TRBV7-3 to TRBJ1-2, with no clear D. CDR3 length equals 13 residues. Germline V gene data show CDR1 as SGHTA and CDR2 as FQGTGA. Trimming pared 0 bases from V and 0 bases from J, leaving 2 bases between. CDR3 sequence: CASSLTPNYGYTF. In DNA form, the CDR3 reads TGTGCCAGCAGCTTAACACCTAACTATGGCTACACCTTC.

This clone was seen just once. This chain uses TRBV19 with TRBJ2-1; possible D gene TRBD1, 6 bases. This CDR3 has 17 amino acids. CDR1 and CDR2 from the germline V gene are LNHDA and SQIVND (reference sequence). The germline V and J ends were trimmed by 5 bases and 1 base, with 18 bases remaining between them. CDR3 DNA: TGTGCCAGTAGTGACTATTCTACAGGGAGATCCTACAATGAGCAGTTCTTC. Amino acids: CASSDYSTGRSYNEQFF.

This chain uses TRBV24-1 with TRBJ2-3; no definite D call. V lost 5 bases and J 7 bases, leaving 15 bases between the germline ends. The length of the CDR3 is 14 residues. CDR1 is KGHDR, CDR2 SFDVKD, per germline. In DNA form, the CDR3 reads TGTGCCACCAGTGGAGAAGGGTTGATAAATACGCAGTATTTT. Protein: CATSGEGLINTQYF.

The CDR3 region is CASSLGQIYGYTF. CDR3 DNA: TGTGCCAGCAGCTTGGGCCAGATCTATGGCTACACCTTC. The chain recombines TRBV5-6 with TRBJ1-2; D uncertain. Germline CDR1 SGHDT, CDR2 YYEEEE. This CDR3 comprises 13 residues. V gave up 0 bases and J gave up 4 bases, with 7 bases separating them.

This rearrangement joins TRBV4-2 to TRBJ2-3; 7 positions agree with TRBD2. V lost 0 bases, J lost 2 bases, and 5 bases stayed unmatched. Germline CDR1 and CDR2: LGHNA and YNFKEQ. The CDR3 runs 16 residues. The CDR3 nucleotides read TGTGCCAGCAGCCAAGAAGCGGCGGGAGCCACAGATACGCAGTATTTT. It encodes CASSQEAAGATDTQYF.

The V call is TRBV11-3, the J call TRBJ2-1; tentative D call: TRBD2 (6 bases). Between the trimmed V and J ends, which lost 5 bases and 4 bases, there was a span of 21 bases. Germline values: CDR1 SGHNT, CDR2 YENEEA. This CDR3 spans 17 amino acids. This CDR3 is CASSGGDGRKGYNEQFF. As DNA, the CDR3 is TGTGCCAGCAGCGGAGGGGATGGGAGGAAGGGTTACAATGAGCAGTTCTTC.

The rearrangement uses TRBV18 and TRBJ2-7; D may be TRBD1 or TRBD2 (5 bases each). The V gene's germline CDR1 is KGHSH and CDR2 LQKENI. The V gene lost 2 bases and the J gene lost 10 bases, with 12 bases spanning the gap. The CDR3 runs 12 residues. The CDR3 is CASSPGDLTQYF. CDR3 DNA: TGTGCCAGCTCACCAGGGGACCTGACACAGTACTTC.

V and J are TRBV18 and TRBJ1-5, with 7 nucleotides matching TRBD1. Germline loops: CDR1 KGHSH, CDR2 LQKENI. V shed 3 bases, J shed 7 bases, and the junction held 6 bases outside the gene matches. CDR3 length equals 14 residues. The CDR3 protein is CASSPDTGEQPQHF. The CDR3 nucleotides read TGTGCCAGCTCACCCGACACAGGGGAACAGCCCCAGCATTTT.

The chain links TRBV5-4 to TRBJ2-2; D remains ambiguous. The CDR3 runs 16 residues. Trimming left V 0 bases short and J 0 bases short, with 9 bases between. Looked up from germline, CDR1 is SGHNT and CDR2 is YYREEE (reference sequence). The chain's CDR3 is CASSLGQFANTGELFF. Written as DNA, the CDR3 is TGTGCCAGCAGCTTGGGTCAGTTCGCGAACACCGGGGAGCTGTTTTTT.

There are a few counts of this clone. The V call is TRBV19, the J call TRBJ1-3, with TRBD1 matching over 7 bases. The V segment lost 8 bases and the J segment 8 bases; nucleotides outside the gene matches: 0. Germline V gives CDR1 LNHDA, CDR2 SQIVND (reference sequence). This CDR3 has 10 amino acids. The CDR3 DNA sequence: TGTGCCAGTCAGGGGGACACCATATATTTT. Translation: CASQGDTIYF.

This sequence joins TRBV28 and TRBJ1-5; TRBD1 matches at 10 bases. CDR3 length: 15 amino acids. Germline loops: CDR1 MDHEN, CDR2 SYDVKM. Trimming cost V 9 bases and J 3 bases; bases outside gene matches: 8. CDR3 coding DNA: TGTGCCAGTTGGACAGGGGGGTCGAACAATCAGCCCCAGCATTTT. Its protein is CASWTGGSNNQPQHF. Full variable domain (rest looked up from reference TRBV28 and TRBJ1-5): DVKVTQSSRYLVKRTGEKVFLECVQDMDHENMFWYRQDPGLGLRLIYFSYDVKMKEKGDIPEGYSVSREKKERFSLILESASTNQTSMYLCASWTGGSNNQPQHFGDGTRLSIL.

The chain carries TRBV7-9 and TRBJ1-1; 10 bases are shared with TRBD1. This CDR3 comprises 15 residues. Germline trimming cut 5 bases from V and 6 bases from J; bases unmatched to any gene: 9. Germline CDR1 is SEHNR and CDR2 is FQNEAQ (reference sequence). The CDR3 sequence is CASSPQTGGEAEAFF. In nucleotides, the CDR3 is TGTGCCAGCAGCCCGCAGACAGGGGGCGAAGCTGAAGCTTTCTTT.

The chain links TRBV23-1 to TRBJ1-4; the D gene is possibly TRBD1 (5 bases). TRBV23-1 is sorted into the ORF group, with uncertain function. The CDR3 totals 18 residues. Trimming stripped 3 bases from V and 3 bases from J, with 20 bases between. The CDR3 reads CASSHQHSPGRPNEKLFF. CDR3 sequence (DNA): TGCGCCAGCAGTCATCAACATTCACCGGGACGGCCTAATGAAAAACTGTTTTTT.

This sequence joins TRBV24-1 and TRBJ2-1, with 9 bases lining up with TRBD2. The ends lost 3 bases at V and 7 bases at J; junction bases unmatched: 9. The CDR3 covers 16 residues. Germline CDR1 KGHDR, CDR2 SFDVKD. The CDR3 region has the DNA TGTGCCACCAGTGATCCGGCGGGGGGGGCCAGAAATGAGCAGTTCTTC. Its translation is CATSDPAGGARNEQFF.

The rearrangement joins TRBV5-5 to TRBJ1-5; D possibly corresponds to TRBD1 (5 bases). Germline assignment: CDR1 SGHKS and CDR2 YYEKEE (reference sequence). Between the trimmed V and J ends, which lost 0 bases and 1 base, there was a span of 11 bases. The CDR3 consists of 16 residues. CDR3 loop: CASSLEWRGSNQPQHF. In DNA, the CDR3 is TGTGCCAGCAGCTTGGAGTGGAGGGGCAGCAATCAGCCCCAGCATTTT. Variable domain in full (rest from reference TRBV5-5 and TRBJ1-5): DAGVTQSPTHLIKTRGQQVTLRCSPISGHKSVSWYQQVLGQGPQFIFQYYEKEERGRGNFPDRFSARQFPNYSSELNVNALLLGDSALYLCASSLEWRGSNQPQHFGDGTRLSIL.

The gene calls are TRBV11-3 and TRBJ2-7; D may be TRBD1 (6 bases). V was shortened by 0 bases and J by 3 bases, with 6 bases between the two germline ends. This CDR3 has 13 residues. Germline CDR1 reads SGHNT; CDR2 reads YENEEA. DNA for the CDR3: TGTGCCAGCAGCTTAGAGGACAGCTACGAGCAGTACTTC. Amino acids: CASSLEDSYEQYF.

The chain is built from TRBV15 and TRBJ1-3; D remains ambiguous. CDR3 length equals 14 residues. CDR1 LNHNV and CDR2 YYDKDF come from the germline V gene (reference sequence). V was shortened by 6 bases and J by 7 bases, with 16 bases between the two germline ends. CDR3 nucleotide sequence: TGTGCCACCAGGGGTAAGGGCTCTGACAACACCATATATTTT. This gives the protein CATRGKGSDNTIYF. Full variable domain (remainder filled in from reference TRBV15 and TRBJ1-3): DAMVIQNPRYQVTQFGKPVTLSCSQTLNHNVMYWYQQKSSQAPKLLFHYYDKDFNNEADTPDNFQSRRPNTSFCFLDIRSPGLGDTAMYLCATRGKGSDNTIYFGEGSWLTVV.

CDR3 DNA sequence: TGTGCCAGCAGTGGAGATGGGGCCAACGTCCTGACTTTC. As protein: CASSGDGANVLTF. This rearrangement joins TRBV27 to TRBJ2-6, with unresolved D. Deletions cut 5 bases from V and 3 bases from J, with 5 bases between. CDR1 is MNHEY, CDR2 SMNVEV, per germline (reference sequence). This CDR3 has 13 amino acids.

The chain employs TRBV11-1 and TRBJ1-6; D uncertain. V lost 0 bases, J lost 3 bases, and 15 bases lay in between. The CDR3 loop spans 18 amino acids. The germline CDR1 and CDR2 sequences are SGHAT and FQDESV (reference sequence). CDR3 residues: CASSLAGSSKGYNSPLHF. CDR3 DNA: TGTGCCAGCAGCTTAGCGGGGAGCTCTAAGGGCTATAATTCACCCCTCCACTTT.

The V and J genes are TRBV5-4 and TRBJ2-5; D unresolved. Per germline, CDR1 SGHNT and CDR2 YYREEE (reference sequence). The length of the CDR3 is 16 residues. Trimming stripped 6 bases from V and 3 bases from J, with 21 bases between. DNA for the CDR3: TGTGCCAGCACCGTGGGGATTAGCAACGGAAAAGAGACCCAGTACTTC. Encoded protein: CASTVGISNGKETQYF.

This chain joins TRBV29-1 and TRBJ1-2; the D gene is possibly TRBD1 (5 bases). V was shortened by 0 bases and J by 5 bases, with 16 bases between the two germline ends. Germline V gene lookup returns CDR1 SQVTM and CDR2 ANQGSEA. The CDR3 has 15 residues. For the CDR3, the DNA is TGCAGCGTTGAAGATCCCCCCAGGGAAGGATATGGCTACACCTTC. Its protein product is CSVEDPPREGYGYTF.